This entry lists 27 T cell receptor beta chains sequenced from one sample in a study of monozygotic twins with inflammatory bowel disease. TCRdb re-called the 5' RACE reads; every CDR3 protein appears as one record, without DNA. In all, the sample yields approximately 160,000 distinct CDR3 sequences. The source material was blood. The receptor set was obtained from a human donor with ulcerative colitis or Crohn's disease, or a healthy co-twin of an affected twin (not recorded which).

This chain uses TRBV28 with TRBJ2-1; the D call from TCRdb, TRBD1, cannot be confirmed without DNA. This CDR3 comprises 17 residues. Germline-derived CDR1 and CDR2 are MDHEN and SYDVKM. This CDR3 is CASTPEGGGRGYNEQFF.

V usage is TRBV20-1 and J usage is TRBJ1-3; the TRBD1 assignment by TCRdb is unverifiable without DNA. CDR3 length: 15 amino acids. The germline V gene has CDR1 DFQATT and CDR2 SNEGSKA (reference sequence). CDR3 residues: CSAFGAGALGNTIYF.

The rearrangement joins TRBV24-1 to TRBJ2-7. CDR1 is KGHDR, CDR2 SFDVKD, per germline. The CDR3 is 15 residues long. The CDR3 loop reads CATSDPTGPDYEQYF.

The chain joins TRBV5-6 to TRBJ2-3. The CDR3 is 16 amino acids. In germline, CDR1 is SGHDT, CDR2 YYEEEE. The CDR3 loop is CASSLFSRMGVDTQYF. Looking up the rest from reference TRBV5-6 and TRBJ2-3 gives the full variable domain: DAGVTQSPTHLIKTRGQQVTLRCSPKSGHDTVSWYQQALGQGPQFIFQYYEEEERQRGNFPDRFSGHQFPNYSSELNVNALLLGDSALYLCASSLFSRMGVDTQYFGPGTRLTVL.

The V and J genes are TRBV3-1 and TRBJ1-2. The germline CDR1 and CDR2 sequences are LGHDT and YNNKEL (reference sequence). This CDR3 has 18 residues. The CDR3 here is CASSHRPSRSPFNYGYTF.

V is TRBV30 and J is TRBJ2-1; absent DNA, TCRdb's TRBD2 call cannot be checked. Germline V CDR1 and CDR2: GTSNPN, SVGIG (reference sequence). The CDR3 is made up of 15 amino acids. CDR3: CAWNGGSGFRGEQFF.

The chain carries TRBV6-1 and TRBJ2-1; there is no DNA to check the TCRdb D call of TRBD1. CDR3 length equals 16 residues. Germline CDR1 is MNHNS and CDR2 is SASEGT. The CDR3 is CASSLTPGQGALEQFF.

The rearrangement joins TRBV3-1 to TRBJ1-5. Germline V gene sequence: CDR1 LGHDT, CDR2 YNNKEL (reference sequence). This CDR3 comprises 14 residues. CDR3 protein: CASSPYGSNQPQHF.

The CDR3 protein is CASSLLGGARTGELFF. The V gene is TRBV27, the J gene TRBJ2-2; TCRdb designates TRBD1, a call that cannot be tested without DNA. CDR1 is MNHEY and CDR2 is SMNVEV in the germline V gene (reference sequence). The CDR3 sequence is 16 residues long.

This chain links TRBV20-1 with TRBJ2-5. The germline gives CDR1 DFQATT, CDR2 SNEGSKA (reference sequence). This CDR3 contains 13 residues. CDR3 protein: CSARGAYQETQYF.

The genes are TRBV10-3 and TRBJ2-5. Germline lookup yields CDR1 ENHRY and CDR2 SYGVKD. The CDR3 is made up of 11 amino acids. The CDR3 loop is CAISEKETQYF.

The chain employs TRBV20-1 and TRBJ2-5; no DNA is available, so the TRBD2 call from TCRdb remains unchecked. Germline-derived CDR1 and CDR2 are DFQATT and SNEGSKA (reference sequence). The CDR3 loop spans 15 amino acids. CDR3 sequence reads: CSVRKRGEGLETQYF.

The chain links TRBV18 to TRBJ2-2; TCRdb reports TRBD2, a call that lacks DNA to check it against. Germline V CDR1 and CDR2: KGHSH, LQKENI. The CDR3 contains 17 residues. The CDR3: CASSPLGLAFNTGELFF.

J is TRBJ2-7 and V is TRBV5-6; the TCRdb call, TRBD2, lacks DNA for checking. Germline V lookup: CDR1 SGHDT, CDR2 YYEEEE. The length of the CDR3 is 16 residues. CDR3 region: CASSSREVLPAYEQYF. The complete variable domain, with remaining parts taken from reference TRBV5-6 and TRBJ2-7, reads DAGVTQSPTHLIKTRGQQVTLRCSPKSGHDTVSWYQQALGQGPQFIFQYYEEEERQRGNFPDRFSGHQFPNYSSELNVNALLLGDSALYLCASSSREVLPAYEQYFGPGTRLTVT.

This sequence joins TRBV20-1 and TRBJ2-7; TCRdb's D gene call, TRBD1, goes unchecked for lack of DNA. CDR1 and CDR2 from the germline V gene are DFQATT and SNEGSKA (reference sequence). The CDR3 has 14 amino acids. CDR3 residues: CSARVRDRAYEQYF.

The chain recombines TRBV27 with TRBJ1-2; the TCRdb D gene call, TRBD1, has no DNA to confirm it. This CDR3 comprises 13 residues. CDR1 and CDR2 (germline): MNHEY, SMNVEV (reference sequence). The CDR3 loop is CASSSGTVSGYTF.

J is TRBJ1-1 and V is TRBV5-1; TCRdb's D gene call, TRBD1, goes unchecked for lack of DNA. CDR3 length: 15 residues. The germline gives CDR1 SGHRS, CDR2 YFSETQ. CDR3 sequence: CASSTQGAVNTEAFF.

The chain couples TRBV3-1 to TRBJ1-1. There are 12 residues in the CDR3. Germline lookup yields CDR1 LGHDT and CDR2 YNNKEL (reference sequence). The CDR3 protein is CASSQRHLEAFF.

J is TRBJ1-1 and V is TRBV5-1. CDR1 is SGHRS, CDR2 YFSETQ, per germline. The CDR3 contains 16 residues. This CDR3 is CASSSAGLGSNTEAFF.

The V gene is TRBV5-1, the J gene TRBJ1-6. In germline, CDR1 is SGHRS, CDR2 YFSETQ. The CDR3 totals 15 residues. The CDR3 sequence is CASSSVGSGNSPLHF.

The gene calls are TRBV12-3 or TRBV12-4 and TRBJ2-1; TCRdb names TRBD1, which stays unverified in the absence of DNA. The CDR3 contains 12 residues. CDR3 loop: CASRPGQGPGFF.

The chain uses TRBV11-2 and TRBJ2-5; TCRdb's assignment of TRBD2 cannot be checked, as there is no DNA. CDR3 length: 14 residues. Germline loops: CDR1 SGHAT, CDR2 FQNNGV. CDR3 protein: CASSSLGGEGTQYF.

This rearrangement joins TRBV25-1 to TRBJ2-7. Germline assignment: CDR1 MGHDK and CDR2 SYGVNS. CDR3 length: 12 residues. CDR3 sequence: CASGRLPYEQYF.

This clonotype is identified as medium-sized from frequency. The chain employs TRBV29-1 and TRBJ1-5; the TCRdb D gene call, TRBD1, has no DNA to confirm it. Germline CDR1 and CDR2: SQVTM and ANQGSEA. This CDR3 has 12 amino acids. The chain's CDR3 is CSVGGGSQPQHF.

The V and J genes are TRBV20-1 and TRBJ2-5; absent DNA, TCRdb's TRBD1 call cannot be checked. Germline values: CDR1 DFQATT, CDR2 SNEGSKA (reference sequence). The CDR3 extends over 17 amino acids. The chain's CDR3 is CSVGTGGAGLAQETQYF.

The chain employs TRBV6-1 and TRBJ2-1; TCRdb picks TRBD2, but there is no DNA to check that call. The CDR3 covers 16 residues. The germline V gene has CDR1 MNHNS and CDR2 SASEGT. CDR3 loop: CASRGLAAFSYNEQFF.

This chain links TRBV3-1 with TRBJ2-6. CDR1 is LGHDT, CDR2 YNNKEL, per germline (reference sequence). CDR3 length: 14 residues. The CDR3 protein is CASSRLTGANVLTF.